This TCR beta chain was identified in a study of neurological immune-mediated disorders. The sample holds many counts of this clonotype. Its target is unknown. 5'RACE employing 10-nucleotide random UMIs yielded the cDNA. Sequencing runs each generated in excess of 180 million TCR-beta sequences derived from 15-18 subjects. TCRdb reprocessed the 5' RACE reads via MiXCR and lists one record per CDR3 protein. The repertoire holds some 31,000 distinct CDR3 sequences, with approximately 4.2% as singletons. Unsorted libraries were generated from 2 million PBMCs held at -80 degrees C. The V and J ends lost 1 base and 7 bases respectively, with 7 bases between them. This CDR3 comprises 12 residues. Germline CDR1 reads SGHTA; CDR2 reads FQGNSA. Study-wide results and limits: HTLV-1-associated myelopathy displayed the greatest TCR clonal expansion, and multiple sclerosis exhibited the smallest, lower than that of healthy controls.

This chain links TRBV7-2 with TRBJ1-1; D possibly corresponds to TRBD1 (5 bases). The source of this sequence is a man aged 18-30 years in good health. The sample consisted of PBMCs. The CDR3 loop reads CASSLEGFEAFF. CDR3 DNA sequence: TGTGCCAGCAGCTTAGAGGGGTTTGAAGCTTTCTTT.